This T cell receptor (beta chain) was captured by sequencing in a study of CD8 T cells in ankylosing spondylitis (dated by TCRdb to 2016 to 2017). About the study as a whole: The study set out to find disease-linked TCR variants by profiling T cell receptor beta repertoires in ankylosing spondylitis patients and healthy donors. The whole study cohort included about a hundred healthy donors and 20 to 30 ankylosing spondylitis patients. Peripheral blood samples were taken, and synovial fluid was additionally collected from ankylosing spondylitis patients. Study-level results and caveats: Significant enrichment of the disease-linked clones was reported in matched synovial fluid samples from ankylosing spondylitis patients. A CD8+ phenotype was shown by the disease-linked clones, which were found at relatively low frequencies in peripheral blood. Blood from ankylosing spondylitis patients appeared to be characterized by a TCR beta motif made up of several highly homologous amino acid variants. Some motif variants were previously reported in synovial fluid and blood of reactive arthritis patients, suggesting common disease-initiation mechanisms.

At the junction V is shortened by 0 bases and J by 0 bases, with 6 bases in between. In the germline V gene (reference sequence), CDR1 corresponds to SEHNR and CDR2 to FQNEAQ. CDR3 length: 15 amino acids, cysteine to phenylalanine. The kept DNA is CDR3 alone, 45 bases in frame from the first base. For sequencing, an Illumina HiSeq 2500 was employed. Quantitative 5'-RACE with molecular barcodes was the method used to prepare the TCR beta libraries. The authors' analysis ran thus. To identify disease-linked TCR variants, a new computational method was used, one built on a probabilistic model of VDJ rearrangement. TCRdb trimmed the raw reads at Q25, called clones with MiXCR and kept productive beta chains. Each CDR3 protein appears once, grouped with its most common genes and DNA. These V and J calls rely on TCRdb rather than the paper's analysis. The sample includes some 87,000 distinct CDR3 sequences, with roughly 8.8% observed a single time. The biggest ten clones account for 5.1% of the sample.

This clonotype was picked up many times. What antigen it recognizes has not been identified. Nothing much larger sits one base from this clone, and base qualities are not available. The chain couples TRBV7-9 to TRBJ1-5, with a tentative D gene TRBD1 over 5 matching bases. This receptor was obtained from a male donor with ankylosing spondylitis or in good health (not recorded which). Sequencing was carried out using blood, either unsorted or a sorted T cell fraction (not recorded which). The DNA reads TGTGCCAGCAGCTTAGCCAGGGATAGCAATCAGCCCCAGCATTTT. This encodes CASSLARDSNQPQHF. The CDR3 plus the reference TRBV7-9 and TRBJ1-5 genes for the other parts give the full variable domain: DTGVSQNPRHKITKRGQNVTFRCDPISEHNRLYWYRQTLGQGPEFLTYFQNEAQLEKSRLLSDRFSAERPKGSFSTLEIQRTEQGDSAMYLCASSLARDSNQPQHFGDGTRLSIL.